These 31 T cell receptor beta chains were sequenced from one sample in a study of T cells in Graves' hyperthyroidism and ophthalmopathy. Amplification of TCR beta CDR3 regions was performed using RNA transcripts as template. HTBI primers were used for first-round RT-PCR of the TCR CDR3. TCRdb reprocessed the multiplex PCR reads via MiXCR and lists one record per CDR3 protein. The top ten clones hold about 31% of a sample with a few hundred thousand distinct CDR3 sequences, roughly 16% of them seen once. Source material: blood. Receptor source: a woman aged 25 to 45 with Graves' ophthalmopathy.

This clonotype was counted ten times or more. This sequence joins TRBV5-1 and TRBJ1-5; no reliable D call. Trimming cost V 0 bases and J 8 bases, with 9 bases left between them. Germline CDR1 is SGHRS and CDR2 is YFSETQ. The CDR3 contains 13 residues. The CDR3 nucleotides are TGCGCCAGCAGCTTGGATTCGTATGAGCCCCAGCATTTT. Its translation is CASSLDSYEPQHF.

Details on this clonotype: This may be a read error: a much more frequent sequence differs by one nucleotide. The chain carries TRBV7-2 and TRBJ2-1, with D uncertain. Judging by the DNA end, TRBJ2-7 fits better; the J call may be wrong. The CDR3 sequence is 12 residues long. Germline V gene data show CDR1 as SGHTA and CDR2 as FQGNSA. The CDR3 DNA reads TGTGCCAGCAGCCTGACGAACAATGAGCAGTACTTC. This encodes CASSLTNNEQYF.

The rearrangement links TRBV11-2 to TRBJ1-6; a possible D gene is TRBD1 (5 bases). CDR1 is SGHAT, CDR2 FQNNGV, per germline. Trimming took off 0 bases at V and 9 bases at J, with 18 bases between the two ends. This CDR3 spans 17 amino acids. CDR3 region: CASSLEIYQGRASPLHF. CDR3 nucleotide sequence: TGTGCCAGCAGCTTAGAAATCTATCAGGGTAGGGCTTCACCCCTCCACTTT. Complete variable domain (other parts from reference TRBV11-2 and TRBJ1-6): EAGVAQSPRYKIIEKRQSVAFWCNPISGHATLYWYQQILGQGPKLLIQFQNNGVVDDSQLPKDRFSAERLKGVDSTLKIQPAKLEDSAVYLCASSLEIYQGRASPLHFGNGTRLTVT.

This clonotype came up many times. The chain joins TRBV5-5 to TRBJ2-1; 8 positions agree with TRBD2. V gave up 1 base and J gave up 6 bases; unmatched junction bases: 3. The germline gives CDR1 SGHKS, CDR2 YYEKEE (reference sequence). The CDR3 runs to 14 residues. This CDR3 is CASSLSGSVNEQFF. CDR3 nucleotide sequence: TGTGCCAGCAGCTTGAGCGGGAGCGTCAATGAGCAGTTCTTC.

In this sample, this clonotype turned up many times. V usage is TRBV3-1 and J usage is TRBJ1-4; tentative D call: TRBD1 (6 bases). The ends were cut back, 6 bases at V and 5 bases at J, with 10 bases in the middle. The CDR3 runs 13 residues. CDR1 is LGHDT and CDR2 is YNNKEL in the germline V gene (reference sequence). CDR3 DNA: TGTGCCAGCAGACAGGGAGCGAATGAAAAACTGTTTTTT. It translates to CASRQGANEKLFF.

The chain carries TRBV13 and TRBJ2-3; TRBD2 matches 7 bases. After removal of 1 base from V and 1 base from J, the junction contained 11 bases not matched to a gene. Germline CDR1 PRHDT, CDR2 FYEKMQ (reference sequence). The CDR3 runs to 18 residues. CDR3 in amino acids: CASSLEIVGGPGTDTQYF. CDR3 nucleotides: TGTGCCAGCAGCTTAGAAATAGTGGGAGGGCCCGGCACAGATACGCAGTATTTT.

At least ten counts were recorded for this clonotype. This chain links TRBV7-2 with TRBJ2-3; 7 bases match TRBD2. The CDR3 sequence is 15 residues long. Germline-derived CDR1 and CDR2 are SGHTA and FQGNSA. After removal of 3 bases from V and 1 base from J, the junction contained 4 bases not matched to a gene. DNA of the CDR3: TGTGCCAGCAGCTTTCAGCGGGGTGGCACAGATACGCAGTATTTT. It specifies CASSFQRGGTDTQYF.

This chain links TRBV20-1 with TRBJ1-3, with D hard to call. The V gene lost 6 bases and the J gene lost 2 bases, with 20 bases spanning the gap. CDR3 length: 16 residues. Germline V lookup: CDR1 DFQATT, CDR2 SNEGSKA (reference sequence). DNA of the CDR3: TGCAGTGCCAGCGGTGGGCAGGCGGAAACTGGAAACACCATATATTTT. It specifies CSASGGQAETGNTIYF.

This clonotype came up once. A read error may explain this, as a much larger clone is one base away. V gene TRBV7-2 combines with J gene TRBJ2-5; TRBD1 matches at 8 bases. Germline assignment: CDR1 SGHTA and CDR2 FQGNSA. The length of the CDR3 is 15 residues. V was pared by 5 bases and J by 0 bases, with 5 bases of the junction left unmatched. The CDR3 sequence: CASSPLQGDQETQYF. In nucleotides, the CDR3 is TGTGCCAGCAGCCCACTACAGGGGGACCAAGAGACCCAGTACTTC.

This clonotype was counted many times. Here the CDR3 DNA reads TGTGCCAGCAGGCTCCTAGCGGGGAGCACAGATACGCAGTATTTT. Translating gives CASRLLAGSTDTQYF. The chain uses TRBV2 and TRBJ2-3; 9 bases fit TRBD2. V was pared by 6 bases and J by 0 bases, with 4 bases of the junction left unmatched. The germline V gene encodes CDR1 SNHLY and CDR2 FYNNEI. The CDR3 totals 15 residues.

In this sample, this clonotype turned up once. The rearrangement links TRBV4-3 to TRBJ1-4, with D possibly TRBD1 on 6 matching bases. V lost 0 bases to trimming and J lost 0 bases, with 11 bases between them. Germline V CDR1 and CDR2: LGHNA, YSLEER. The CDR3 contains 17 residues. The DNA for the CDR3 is TGCGCCAGCAGCCAAGATTTGAGGGGGGCAACTAATGAAAAACTGTTTTTT. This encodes CASSQDLRGATNEKLFF.

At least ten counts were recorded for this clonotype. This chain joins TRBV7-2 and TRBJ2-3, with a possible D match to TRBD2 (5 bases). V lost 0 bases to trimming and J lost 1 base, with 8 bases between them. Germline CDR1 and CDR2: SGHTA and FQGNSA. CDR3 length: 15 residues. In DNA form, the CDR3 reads TGTGCCAGCAGCTTAGCGGGAGCCGGCACAGATACGCAGTATTTT. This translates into CASSLAGAGTDTQYF.

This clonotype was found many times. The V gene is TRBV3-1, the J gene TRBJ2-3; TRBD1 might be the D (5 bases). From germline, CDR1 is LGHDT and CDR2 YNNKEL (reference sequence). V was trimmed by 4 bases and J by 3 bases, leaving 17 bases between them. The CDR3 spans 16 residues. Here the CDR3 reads CASSPKGPVWTDTQYF. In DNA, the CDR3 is TGTGCCAGCAGCCCCAAGGGGCCAGTATGGACAGATACGCAGTATTTT.

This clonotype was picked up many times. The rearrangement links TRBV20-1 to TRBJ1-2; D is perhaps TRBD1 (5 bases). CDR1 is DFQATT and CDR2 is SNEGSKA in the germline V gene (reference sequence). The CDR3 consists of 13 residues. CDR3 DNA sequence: TGCAGCCTGACGACAGATCCTTGGTATGGCTACACCTTC. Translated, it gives CSLTTDPWYGYTF.

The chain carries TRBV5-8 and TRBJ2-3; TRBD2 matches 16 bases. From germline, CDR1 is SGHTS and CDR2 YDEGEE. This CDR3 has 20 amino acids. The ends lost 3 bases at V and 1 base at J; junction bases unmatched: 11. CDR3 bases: TGTGCCAGCAGCTCAACCGGGACTAGCGGGAGGGCCTACGGCACAGATACGCAGTATTTT. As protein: CASSSTGTSGRAYGTDTQYF.

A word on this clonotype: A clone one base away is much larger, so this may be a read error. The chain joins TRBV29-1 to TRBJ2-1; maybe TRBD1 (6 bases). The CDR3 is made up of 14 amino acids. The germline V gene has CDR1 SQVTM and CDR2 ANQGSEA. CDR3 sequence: CSVGGRDTYNGQFF. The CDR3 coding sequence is TGCAGCGTTGGGGGCAGGGACACCTACAATGGGCAGTTCTTC.

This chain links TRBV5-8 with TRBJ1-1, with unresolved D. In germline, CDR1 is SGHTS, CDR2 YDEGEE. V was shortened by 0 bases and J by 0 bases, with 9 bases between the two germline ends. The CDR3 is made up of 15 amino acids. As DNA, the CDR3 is TGTGCCAGCAGCTTGGCGAGCCGTCTGAACACTGAAGCTTTCTTT. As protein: CASSLASRLNTEAFF.

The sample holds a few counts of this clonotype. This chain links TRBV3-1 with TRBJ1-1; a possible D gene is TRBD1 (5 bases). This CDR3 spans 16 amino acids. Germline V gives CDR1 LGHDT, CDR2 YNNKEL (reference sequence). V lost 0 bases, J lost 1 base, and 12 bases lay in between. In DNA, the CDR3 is TGTGCCAGCAGCCAAGATATATCCAGGGAGAACACTGAAGCTTTCTTT. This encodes CASSQDISRENTEAFF.

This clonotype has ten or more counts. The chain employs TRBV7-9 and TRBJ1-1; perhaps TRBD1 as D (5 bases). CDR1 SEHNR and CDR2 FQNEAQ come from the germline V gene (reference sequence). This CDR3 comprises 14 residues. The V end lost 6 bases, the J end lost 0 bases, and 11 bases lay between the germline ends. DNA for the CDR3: TGTGCCAGCAGGTCGGAGGGGATGAACACTGAAGCTTTCTTT. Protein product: CASRSEGMNTEAFF.

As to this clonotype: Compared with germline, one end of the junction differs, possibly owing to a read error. The CDR3 region is CASSGWQGEPFF. The CDR3 coding sequence is TGTGCCAGCTCGGGCTGGCAAGGGGAGCCGTTTTTT. V gene TRBV7-2 combines with J gene TRBJ2-2, with D possibly called TRBD1 or TRBD2 (5 bases each). Germline CDR1 reads SGHTA; CDR2 reads FQGNSA. This CDR3 comprises 12 residues.

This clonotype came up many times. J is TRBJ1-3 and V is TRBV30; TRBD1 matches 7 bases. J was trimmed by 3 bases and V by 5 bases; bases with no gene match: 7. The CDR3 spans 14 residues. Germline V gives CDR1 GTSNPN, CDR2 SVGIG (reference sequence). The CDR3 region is CAWCTGVFGNTIYF. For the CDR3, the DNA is TGTGCCTGGTGTACAGGGGTTTTTGGAAACACCATATATTTT.

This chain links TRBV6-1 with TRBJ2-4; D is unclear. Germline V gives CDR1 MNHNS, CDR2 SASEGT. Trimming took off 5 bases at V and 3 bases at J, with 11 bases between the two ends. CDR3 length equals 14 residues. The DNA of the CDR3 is TGTGCCAGCAGTCGTCAGATAAACAAAAACATTCAGTACTTC. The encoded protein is CASSRQINKNIQYF.

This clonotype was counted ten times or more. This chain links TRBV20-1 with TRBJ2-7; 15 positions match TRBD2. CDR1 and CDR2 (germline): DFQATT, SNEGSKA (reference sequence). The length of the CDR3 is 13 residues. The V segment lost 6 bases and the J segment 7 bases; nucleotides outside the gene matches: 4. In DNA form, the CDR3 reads TGCAGTGCCGGACTAGCGGGAGGGCGGGAGCAGTACTTC. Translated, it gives CSAGLAGGREQYF.

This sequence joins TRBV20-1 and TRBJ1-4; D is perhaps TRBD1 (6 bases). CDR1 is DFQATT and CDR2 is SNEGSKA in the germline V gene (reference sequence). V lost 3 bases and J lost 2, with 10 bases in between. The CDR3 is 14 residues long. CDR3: CSASRTATNEKLFF. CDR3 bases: TGCAGTGCTAGCCGGACAGCGACTAATGAAAAACTGTTTTTT.

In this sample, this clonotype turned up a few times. The CDR3 DNA is TGTGCCAGCAGCCCCTCGACAGGGGTTCACGGGGAGCTGTTTTTT. Its protein is CASSPSTGVHGELFF. The rearrangement joins TRBV9 to TRBJ2-2; TRBD1 aligns across 8 bases. V was clipped by 4 bases and J by 7 bases; unmatched bases: 9. CDR1 is SGDLS and CDR2 is YYNGEE in the germline V gene. The CDR3 runs to 15 residues.

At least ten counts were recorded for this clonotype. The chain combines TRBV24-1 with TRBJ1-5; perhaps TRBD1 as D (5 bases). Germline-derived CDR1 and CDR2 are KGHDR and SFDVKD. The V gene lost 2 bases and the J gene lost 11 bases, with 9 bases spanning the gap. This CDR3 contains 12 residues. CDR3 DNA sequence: TGTGCCACCAGTGATTCGGGGGAGGCCCAGCATTTT. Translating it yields CATSDSGEAQHF.

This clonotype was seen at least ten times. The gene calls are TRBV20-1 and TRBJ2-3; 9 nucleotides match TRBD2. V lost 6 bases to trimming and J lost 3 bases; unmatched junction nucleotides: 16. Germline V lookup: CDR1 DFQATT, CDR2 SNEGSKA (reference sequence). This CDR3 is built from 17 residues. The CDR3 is CSARVGGRAPRTDTQYF. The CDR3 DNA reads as TGCAGTGCGAGGGTCGGCGGGAGGGCCCCGCGTACAGATACGCAGTATTTT.

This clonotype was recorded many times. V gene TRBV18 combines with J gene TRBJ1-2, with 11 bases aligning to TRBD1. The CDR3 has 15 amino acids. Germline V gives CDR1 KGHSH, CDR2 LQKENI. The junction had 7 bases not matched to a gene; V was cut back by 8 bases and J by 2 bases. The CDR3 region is CASTRDRGYNYGYTF. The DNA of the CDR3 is TGTGCCAGCACGCGGGACAGGGGGTACAACTATGGCTACACCTTC. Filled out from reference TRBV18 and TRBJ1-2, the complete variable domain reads NAGVMQNPRHLVRRRGQEARLRCSPMKGHSHVYWYRQLPEEGLKFMVYLQKENIIDESGMPKERFSAEFPKEGPSILRIQQVVRGDSAAYFCASTRDRGYNYGYTFGSGTRLTVV.

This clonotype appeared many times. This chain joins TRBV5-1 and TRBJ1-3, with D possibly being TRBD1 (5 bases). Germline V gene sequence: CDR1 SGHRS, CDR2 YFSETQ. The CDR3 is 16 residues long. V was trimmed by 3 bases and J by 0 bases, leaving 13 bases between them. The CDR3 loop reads CASSWGRSDSGNTIYF. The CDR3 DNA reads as TGCGCCAGCAGCTGGGGACGGTCAGACTCTGGAAACACCATATATTTT.

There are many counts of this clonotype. CDR3 in DNA: TGTGCCAGCAGCTTAGGGCCTACTAGCGGGAAAAACATTCAGTACTTC. It encodes CASSLGPTSGKNIQYF. This chain uses TRBV7-2 with TRBJ2-4; 9 nucleotides line up with TRBD2. J was trimmed by 4 bases and V by 1 base; bases with no gene match: 5. Per germline, CDR1 SGHTA and CDR2 FQGNSA. This CDR3 spans 16 amino acids.

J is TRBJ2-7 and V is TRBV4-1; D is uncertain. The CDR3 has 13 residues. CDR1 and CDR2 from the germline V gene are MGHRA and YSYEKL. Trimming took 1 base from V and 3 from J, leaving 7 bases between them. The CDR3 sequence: CASSQAALYEQYF. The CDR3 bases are TGCGCCAGCAGCCAAGCAGCCCTCTACGAGCAGTACTTC.